Presented here are 10 T cell receptor beta chains from one specimen sequenced in a study of T cell responses to AZD1222 COVID-19 vaccine. Using immunoSEQ multiplex PCR, the repertoire was profiled, and TCRdb retains in-frame clones only, with some absent. The sample records around 100,000 clones, roughly 93% being singletons. The specimen comprised peripheral blood, sampled on day 0 of AZD1222 vaccination. All receptors derive from an adult in good health.

The V call is TRBV29-1, the J call TRBJ2-1; no definite D call. Per the germline V gene, CDR1 is SQVTM and CDR2 is ANQGSEA. The CDR3 runs 14 residues. Trimming shortened V by 5 bases and J by 6 bases, and 17 bases separated the two germline ends. CDR3 nucleotides: TGCAGCGTTCCCGACCCGTCCCACCGCAATGAGCAGTTCTTC. As protein: CSVPDPSHRNEQFF.

The rearrangement uses TRBV5-1 and TRBJ1-2, with 11 positions matching TRBD1. The J segment lost 6 bases and the V segment lost 4 bases, leaving 5 bases of the junction unmatched. This CDR3 has 14 residues. Germline V gene sequence: CDR1 SGHRS, CDR2 YFSETQ. Written as DNA, the CDR3 is TGCGCCAGCAGCAACGCGGGACAGGGGGATGGCTACACCTTC. This translates into CASSNAGQGDGYTF.

This clone came up once. V usage is TRBV7-9 and J usage is TRBJ1-2; D might be TRBD1 (5 bases). V was trimmed by 3 bases and J by 7 bases, leaving 12 bases between them. Germline V gene data show CDR1 as SEHNR and CDR2 as FQNEAQ (reference sequence). This CDR3 is 13 amino acids long. The CDR3 DNA follows: TGTGCCAGCAGCTTCGGGACTGCTATTGGCTACACCTTC. Its protein product is CASSFGTAIGYTF.

V is TRBV6-4 and J is TRBJ2-5; 10 bases agree with TRBD2. CDR1 MRHNA and CDR2 SNTAGT come from the germline V gene. The junction had 7 bases not matched to a gene; V was cut back by 9 bases and J by 3 bases. This CDR3 spans 14 amino acids. The CDR3 nucleotides read TGTGCCAGACCGACTAGCGGGCGTAAAGAGACCCAGTACTTC. The encoded protein is CARPTSGRKETQYF.

The chain employs TRBV7-8 and TRBJ1-3, with 7 bases identical to TRBD1. The CDR3 sequence is 17 residues long. Germline CDR1 SGHVS, CDR2 FQNEAQ. Trimming cost V 2 bases and J 0 bases; bases outside gene matches: 7. CDR3 sequence (DNA): TGTGCCAGCAGCTTACGGGGGGGGACAGACTCTGGAAACACCATATATTTT. Translating gives CASSLRGGTDSGNTIYF.

The chain combines TRBV12-3 or TRBV12-4 with TRBJ2-3, with D maybe TRBD1 (6 bases). Trimming pared 3 bases from V and 4 bases from J, leaving 8 bases between. The CDR3 runs to 13 residues. Here the CDR3 reads CASSLAGADTQYF. The CDR3 coding sequence is TGTGCCAGCAGTTTGGCAGGGGCAGATACGCAGTATTTT.

The chain couples TRBV6-2 or TRBV6-3 to TRBJ2-5, with 8 nucleotides matching TRBD2. Trimming removed 0 bases from V and 7 bases from J; junction bases left unmatched: 16. Germline V lookup: CDR1 MNHEY, CDR2 SVGEGT. This CDR3 comprises 18 residues. The CDR3 spells CASSYSSVRQRGTGTQYF. In DNA, the CDR3 is TGTGCCAGCAGTTACTCGAGCGTCCGTCAGCGGGGGACGGGGACCCAGTACTTC.

The CDR3 coding sequence is TGTGCCAGCAGCCAAGCCGGGGGAAGGGAGACCCAGTACTTC. Protein sequence: CASSQAGGRETQYF. The rearrangement joins TRBV14 to TRBJ2-5; perhaps TRBD2 as D (6 bases). The V and J ends lost 1 base and 5 bases respectively, with 11 bases between them. This CDR3 comprises 14 residues. Germline V gene lookup returns CDR1 SGHDN and CDR2 FVKESK.

The chain recombines TRBV5-8 with TRBJ2-7; a weak D match, TRBD2 (6 bases). This CDR3 comprises 13 residues. Trimming stripped 5 bases from V and 0 bases from J, with 9 bases between. Germline CDR1 is SGHTS and CDR2 is YDEGEE. In DNA, the CDR3 is TGTGCCAGCAGTGTCGGGAGCTCCTACGAGCAGTACTTC. Translating gives CASSVGSSYEQYF. The variable domain in full, completed from reference TRBV5-8 and TRBJ2-7, reads EAGVTQSPTHLIKTRGQQATLRCSPISGHTSVYWYQQALGLGLQFLLWYDEGEERNRGNFPPRFSGRQFPNYSSELNVNALELEDSALYLCASSVGSSYEQYFGPGTRLTVT.

The chain has TRBV11-3 and TRBJ1-4; possible D gene TRBD1, 5 bases. The ends were cut back, 6 bases at V and 10 bases at J, with 18 bases in the middle. The V gene's germline CDR1 is SGHNT and CDR2 YENEEA. CDR3 length equals 14 residues. Written as DNA, the CDR3 is TGTGCCAGCAGTCAAGACAGTTATGGTGGAAAACTGTTTTTT. Amino acid sequence: CASSQDSYGGKLFF. Filled out from reference TRBV11-3 and TRBJ1-4, the complete variable domain reads EAGVVQSPRYKIIEKKQPVAFWCNPISGHNTLYWYLQNLGQGPELLIRYENEEAVDDSQLPKDRFSAERLKGVDSTLKIQPAELGDSAVYLCASSQDSYGGKLFFGSGTQLSVL.